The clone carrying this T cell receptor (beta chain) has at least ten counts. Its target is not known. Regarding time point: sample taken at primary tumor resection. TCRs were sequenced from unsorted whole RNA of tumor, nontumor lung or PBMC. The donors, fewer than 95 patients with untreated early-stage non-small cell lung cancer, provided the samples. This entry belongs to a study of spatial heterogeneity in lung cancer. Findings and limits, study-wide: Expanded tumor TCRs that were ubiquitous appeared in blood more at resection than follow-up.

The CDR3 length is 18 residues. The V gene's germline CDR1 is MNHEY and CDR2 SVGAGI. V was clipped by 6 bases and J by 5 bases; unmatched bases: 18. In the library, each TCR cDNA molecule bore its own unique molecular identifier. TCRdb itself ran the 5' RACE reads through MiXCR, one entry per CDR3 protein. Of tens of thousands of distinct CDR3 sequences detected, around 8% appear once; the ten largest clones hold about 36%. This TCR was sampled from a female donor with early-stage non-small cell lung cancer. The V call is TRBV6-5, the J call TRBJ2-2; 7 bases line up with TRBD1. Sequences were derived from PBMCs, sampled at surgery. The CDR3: CASRPVDRVRRLTGELFF. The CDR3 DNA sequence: TGTGCCAGCAGACCAGTAGACAGGGTTCGAAGATTGACCGGGGAGCTGTTTTTT.